These T cell receptor beta chains were read from a single sample in a study of CD8+ T cells in alopecia areata. The protocol was immunoSEQ multiplex PCR, while the TCRdb copy is restricted to in-frame clones and leaves out a portion. Found here are roughly 170,000 clones, about three fifths of them singletons; the top ten hold about 12%. Sequencing used CD8+ T cells sorted from blood, obtained at week 24, from a patient treated with tofacitinib. The receptors come from a human donor with alopecia areata. CDR3s include the opening cysteine and the closing phenylalanine or tryptophan. A D gene is named only where the DNA matches it firmly. Part of the rows lack a size; the others show once, few, many or a class for expanded clones.

d_call clone_size j_call v_call cdr3_nt cdr3_aa
NA NA TRBJ1-2 TRBV4-1 TGCGCCAGCAGCCAAGTACGGGGGTCTTCCTATGGCTACACCTTC CASSQVRGSSYGYTF
TRBD2 NA TRBJ2-3 TRBV11-3 TGTGCCAGCAGCCCCGGGACTAGCGGGCGGTATTTT CASSPGTSGRYF
TRBD2 NA TRBJ2-3 TRBV29-1 TGCAGCGTTGACCCTAGCGGGGCGACAGATACGCAGTATTTT CSVDPSGATDTQYF
NA NA TRBJ1-1 TRBV4-1 TGCGCCAGCAGCCAAAAGGGAACTGAAGCTTTCTTT CASSQKGTEAFF
NA many TRBJ1-1 TRBV7-8 TGTGCCAGCAGCCTCGACGTAGGGACTGAAGCTTTCTTT CASSLDVGTEAFF
TRBD2 NA TRBJ2-3 TRBV29-1 TGCAGCGTTGAAGAGCGGGGGGGCCGGGCAGATACGCAGTATTTT CSVEERGGRADTQYF
NA few TRBJ2-7 TRBV29-1 TGCAGCGTTGAAGGGGGCAGGCCCTACGAGCAGTACTTC CSVEGGRPYEQYF
NA NA TRBJ2-7 TRBV5-6 TGTGCCAGCAGCGGGAGGAATGGGGCCGACTACGAGCAGTACTTC CASSGRNGADYEQYF
NA few TRBJ2-1 TRBV15 TGTGCCACCAGCAGAGTTTCCTACAATGAGCAGTTCTTC CATSRVSYNEQFF
NA few TRBJ1-1 TRBV29-1 TGCAGCGTTGAAGGGGAGGGGACCGCAAAAATGGGGACTGAAGCTTTCTTT CSVEGEGTAKMGTEAFF